The rows below give T cell receptor beta chains drawn from one sample of a study of blood T cell repertoires in COVID-19. Clones were read by immunoSEQ multiplex PCR, and TCRdb kept only the in-frame ones, dropping some. The profile shows around 120,000 clones, 87% of them singletons. The source material was peripheral blood. The receptors originated from a woman in her sixties or seventies with acute or convalescent COVID-19. Both conserved end residues are part of each CDR3. Each record gives: clone size, J gene, D gene, V gene, CDR3 DNA, CDR3 protein. A D gene is named only where the DNA matches it firmly. A clone size is listed for some rows: how often the clone was seen (once, few, many), or a class if it is expanded.

size: .; J: TRBJ2-7; D: .; V: TRBV5-1; DNA: TGCGCCAGCAGCTTTGACAGGTCAAACGAGCAGTACTTC; CDR3: CASSFDRSNEQYF
size: .; J: TRBJ2-7; D: TRBD1; V: TRBV7-9; DNA: TGTGCCAGCAGCCCAGCGGATGGGACAGGGGGCGGTTACGAGCAGTACTTC; CDR3: CASSPADGTGGGYEQYF
size: .; J: TRBJ2-5; D: .; V: TRBV6-5; DNA: TGTGCCAGCAGTTACCTTCCTGAGCCCGGGGTGGAGACCCAGTACTTC; CDR3: CASSYLPEPGVETQYF
size: few; J: TRBJ1-1; D: .; V: TRBV7-9; DNA: TGTGCCATCCCGGGTAATCCGAACACTGAAGCTTTCTTT; CDR3: CAIPGNPNTEAFF
size: .; J: TRBJ1-2; D: TRBD1; V: TRBV19; DNA: TGTGCCAGTAGTATCGGGACAGGCAACTATGGCTACACCTTC; CDR3: CASSIGTGNYGYTF
size: .; J: TRBJ2-7; D: .; V: TRBV28; DNA: TGTGCCAGCAGTTCCCCCCCTTACGAGCAGTACTTC; CDR3: CASSSPPYEQYF
size: .; J: TRBJ2-7; D: .; V: TRBV28; DNA: TGTGCCAGCAGTTCAATGGGACTGACCTACGAGCAGTACTTC; CDR3: CASSSMGLTYEQYF
size: .; J: TRBJ1-5; D: TRBD1; V: TRBV9; DNA: TGTGCCAGCAGCGTAGGGACAGGCCCGAATCAGCCCCAGCATTTT; CDR3: CASSVGTGPNQPQHF
size: .; J: TRBJ2-5; D: .; V: TRBV3-1/TRBV3-2; DNA: TGTGCCAGCAGCCAAGATATGGGCGAGGAGACCCAGTACTTC; CDR3: CASSQDMGEETQYF
size: .; J: TRBJ2-7; D: TRBD1; V: TRBV7-8; DNA: TGTGCCAGCAGCTCCCCCTCGGACAGGGCCCACGAGCAGTACTTC; CDR3: CASSSPSDRAHEQYF
size: .; J: TRBJ1-5; D: TRBD1; V: TRBV20-1; DNA: TGCAGTGCTAGTACGGGACAGGGGGCGAAGCCCCAGCATTTT; CDR3: CSASTGQGAKPQHF
size: .; J: TRBJ2-3; D: .; V: TRBV28; DNA: TGTGCCAGCAGTTTGCGCACCCGAGATACGCAGTATTTT; CDR3: CASSLRTRDTQYF
size: .; J: TRBJ2-3; D: .; V: TRBV19; DNA: TGTGCCAGTACCCCTGGTGGGAGAACTAGCACAGATACGCAGTATTTT; CDR3: CASTPGGRTSTDTQYF
size: .; J: TRBJ2-7; D: TRBD1; V: TRBV5-1; DNA: TGCGCCAGCAGCTTGTCGGGACAGATCTACGAGCAGTACTTC; CDR3: CASSLSGQIYEQYF
size: .; J: TRBJ2-1; D: TRBD2; V: TRBV6-4; DNA: TGTGCCAGCAGTGACGATACTAGCGGGGGGGTTGAGCAGTTCTTC; CDR3: CASSDDTSGGVEQFF
size: .; J: TRBJ1-6; D: TRBD1; V: TRBV6-5; DNA: TGTGCCAGCAGCGCACAGGGGGCGGGGGATTCACCCCTCCACTTT; CDR3: CASSAQGAGDSPLHF
size: .; J: TRBJ1-1; D: TRBD1; V: TRBV5-1; DNA: TGCGCCAGCACCCCCCAGGGACAGCACACTGAAGCTTTCTTT; CDR3: CASTPQGQHTEAFF
size: .; J: TRBJ1-6; D: .; V: TRBV4-2; DNA: TGTGCCAGCAGCCAAGATTCTGCCTATAATTCACCCCTCCACTTT; CDR3: CASSQDSAYNSPLHF
size: .; J: TRBJ1-5; D: TRBD1; V: TRBV7-2; DNA: TGTGCCAGCAGCGGGGGCGGGACAGTTTACCAGCCCCAGCATTTT; CDR3: CASSGGGTVYQPQHF
size: once; J: TRBJ2-5; D: .; V: TRBV14; DNA: TGTGCCAGCAGTGTTAGCCAAGAGACCCAGTACTTC; CDR3: CASSVSQETQYF
size: .; J: TRBJ2-1; D: .; V: TRBV21-1; DNA: TGTGCCAGACTCGCACGCGGGTTCTACAATGAGCAGTTCTTC; CDR3: CARLARGFYNEQFF
size: .; J: TRBJ2-6; D: TRBD1; V: TRBV6-1; DNA: TGTGCCAGCAGTGTACAGGGGGCGCAGGGGGCCAACGTCCTGACTTTC; CDR3: CASSVQGAQGANVLTF
size: .; J: TRBJ2-5; D: TRBD2; V: TRBV7-7; DNA: TGTGCTAGCAGCCCGCTTGGGGAGACGGGGGGGACCCAGTACTTC; CDR3: CASSPLGETGGTQYF
size: .; J: TRBJ1-1; D: .; V: TRBV30; DNA: TGTGCCTGGAGTGTAATTTTAAACACTGAAGCTTTCTTT; CDR3: CAWSVILNTEAFF
size: once; J: TRBJ1-1; D: TRBD1; V: TRBV2; DNA: TGTGCCAGCAGTGACCAGGGGGCCGGTGAAGCTTTCTTT; CDR3: CASSDQGAGEAFF
size: .; J: TRBJ1-2; D: .; V: TRBV7-3; DNA: TGTGCCAGCAGCTTAAACGGGGGGCATGGCTACACCTTC; CDR3: CASSLNGGHGYTF
size: few; J: TRBJ1-5; D: TRBD1; V: TRBV30; DNA: TGTGCCTGGGGACAGGGGGCACTCAATCAGCCCCAGCATTTT; CDR3: CAWGQGALNQPQHF
size: .; J: TRBJ2-1; D: .; V: TRBV6-5; DNA: TGTGCCAGCAGCAAGGCGCTAGCCGTCTACAATGAGCAGTTCTTC; CDR3: CASSKALAVYNEQFF
size: .; J: TRBJ1-1; D: TRBD1; V: TRBV6-7; DNA: TGTGCCAGCAGTTTTTGGACAGGGTCCACTGAAGCTTTCTTT; CDR3: CASSFWTGSTEAFF
size: few; J: TRBJ2-2; D: TRBD2; V: TRBV27; DNA: TGTGCCAGCAGTCGTTACGGGACTAGCGTCGGCGGGGAGCTGTTTTTT; CDR3: CASSRYGTSVGGELFF
size: .; J: TRBJ2-3; D: TRBD2; V: TRBV18; DNA: TGTGCCAGCTCACCTGGGACTAGCAGCACAGATACGCAGTATTTT; CDR3: CASSPGTSSTDTQYF
size: .; J: TRBJ2-2; D: .; V: TRBV24-1; DNA: TGTGCCACCAGTGATTCCAGGAGGGCAACCGGGGAGCTGTTTTTT; CDR3: CATSDSRRATGELFF
size: .; J: TRBJ2-7; D: .; V: TRBV4-1; DNA: TGCGCCAGCAGCCAAGAGGGTAGAGGGATCGGTCCTGTTTACGAGCAGTACTTC; CDR3: CASSQEGRGIGPVYEQYF
size: .; J: TRBJ2-5; D: TRBD1; V: TRBV19; DNA: TGTGCCAGTATGTCCCAGCAAGGGGGCCCCCAAGAGACCCAGTACTTC; CDR3: CASMSQQGGPQETQYF
size: .; J: TRBJ1-3; D: .; V: TRBV7-9; DNA: TGTGCCAGCAGCCCGCGGGACCCGGGTCCTGGAAACACCATATATTTT; CDR3: CASSPRDPGPGNTIYF
size: .; J: TRBJ2-5; D: TRBD2; V: TRBV4-1; DNA: TGCGCCAGCAGCCAAGGTCCACTAGCGGGCCTGGAGACCCAGTACTTC; CDR3: CASSQGPLAGLETQYF
size: few; J: TRBJ1-2; D: .; V: TRBV4-2; DNA: TGTGCCAGCAGCCAAGAATGGTCCCCCCGGGGCTATGGCTACACCTTC; CDR3: CASSQEWSPRGYGYTF
size: few; J: TRBJ1-6; D: .; V: TRBV6-7; DNA: TGTGCCAGCAGTTACTCGAACCCGGGTAGCTCCTATAATTCACCCCTCCACTTT; CDR3: CASSYSNPGSSYNSPLHF
size: .; J: TRBJ2-2; D: TRBD1; V: TRBV24-1; DNA: TGTGCCACCAGTGATTTCGGGACAGGGGGCACCGGGGAGCTGTTTTTT; CDR3: CATSDFGTGGTGELFF
size: .; J: TRBJ1-1; D: TRBD1; V: TRBV10-3; DNA: TGTGCCATCAGTGAGGGACAGGGTACCACTGAAGCTTTCTTT; CDR3: CAISEGQGTTEAFF
size: .; J: TRBJ1-1; D: .; V: TRBV6-5; DNA: TGTGCCAGCAGTTACCAGACCCGGAGCACTGAAGCTTTCTTT; CDR3: CASSYQTRSTEAFF
size: .; J: TRBJ2-2; D: .; V: TRBV11-2; DNA: TGTGCCAGCAGCTTAGGAAGGGCGCGGGGCACCGGGGAGCTGTTTTTT; CDR3: CASSLGRARGTGELFF
size: .; J: TRBJ1-6; D: .; V: TRBV18; DNA: TGTGCCAGCTCACCGACCACAGATTCACCCCTCCACTTT; CDR3: CASSPTTDSPLHF
size: few; J: TRBJ1-1; D: TRBD1; V: TRBV19; DNA: TGTGCCAGTAGTGCCAGGGGGCAGGGGGTGACGGCTGAAGCTTTCTTT; CDR3: CASSARGQGVTAEAFF
size: .; J: TRBJ1-1; D: .; V: TRBV19; DNA: TGTGCCAGTAGTACTGCTGGAGGTTTGACTGAAGCTTTCTTT; CDR3: CASSTAGGLTEAFF
size: .; J: TRBJ2-2; D: .; V: TRBV7-9; DNA: TGTGCCAGCAGCAACAAGGGCTCCCCTCAGGGCGCGAACACCGGGGAGCTGTTTTTT; CDR3: CASSNKGSPQGANTGELFF
size: .; J: TRBJ1-1; D: .; V: TRBV28; DNA: TGTGCCAGTAGTTTACCCCAGGGCCCAGAAGCTTTCTTT; CDR3: CASSLPQGPEAFF
size: .; J: TRBJ2-7; D: .; V: TRBV5-3; DNA: TGTGCCAGACCAGGACGGGAACGACGGTACTTC; CDR3: CARPGRERRYF
size: .; J: TRBJ1-1; D: .; V: TRBV27; DNA: TGTGCCAGCAGTGCACAGTACAGGGAACGCGCTTTCTTT; CDR3: CASSAQYRERAFF
size: once; J: TRBJ1-4; D: TRBD1; V: TRBV3-1/TRBV3-2; DNA: TGTGCCAGCAGCCAACTGGGACAGGGGTTTGCAACTAATGAAAAACTGTTTTTT; CDR3: CASSQLGQGFATNEKLFF
size: .; J: TRBJ2-2; D: TRBD2; V: TRBV10-2; DNA: TGCGCCAGCAGGGCCGGGACTAGCTTTCCTTTGTTTTTT; CDR3: CASRAGTSFPLFF
size: .; J: TRBJ1-3; D: TRBD1; V: TRBV28; DNA: TGTGCCAGCAGCTCCGGGACAGGGGTATACACCATATATTTT; CDR3: CASSSGTGVYTIYF
size: .; J: TRBJ2-7; D: .; V: TRBV11-1; DNA: TGTGCCAGCAGTAGCCCCCCAAGCGAGCAGTACTTC; CDR3: CASSSPPSEQYF
size: .; J: TRBJ1-4; D: TRBD1; V: TRBV11-2; DNA: TGTGCCAGCAGCTCACACCCGACAGGGAAGATTGAAAAACTGTTTTTT; CDR3: CASSSHPTGKIEKLFF
size: .; J: TRBJ2-3; D: .; V: TRBV5-1; DNA: TGCGCCAGCAGCTCCGTGGGGACTTACACAGATACGCAGTATTTT; CDR3: CASSSVGTYTDTQYF
size: .; J: TRBJ2-1; D: .; V: TRBV28; DNA: TGTGCCAGCCAAACCACTCACGAGCAGTTCTTC; CDR3: CASQTTHEQFF
size: .; J: TRBJ2-2; D: TRBD1; V: TRBV18; DNA: TGTGCCAGCTCACCGGACAGGGCAGGCGGGGAGCTGTTTTTT; CDR3: CASSPDRAGGELFF
size: .; J: TRBJ2-1; D: .; V: TRBV9; DNA: TGTGCCAGCAGCGTAGACGAGCGGGAGCAGTTCTTC; CDR3: CASSVDEREQFF
size: .; J: TRBJ1-2; D: .; V: TRBV28; DNA: TGTGCCACCCCCTCGGGGGGACGCGGCTACACCTTC; CDR3: CATPSGGRGYTF